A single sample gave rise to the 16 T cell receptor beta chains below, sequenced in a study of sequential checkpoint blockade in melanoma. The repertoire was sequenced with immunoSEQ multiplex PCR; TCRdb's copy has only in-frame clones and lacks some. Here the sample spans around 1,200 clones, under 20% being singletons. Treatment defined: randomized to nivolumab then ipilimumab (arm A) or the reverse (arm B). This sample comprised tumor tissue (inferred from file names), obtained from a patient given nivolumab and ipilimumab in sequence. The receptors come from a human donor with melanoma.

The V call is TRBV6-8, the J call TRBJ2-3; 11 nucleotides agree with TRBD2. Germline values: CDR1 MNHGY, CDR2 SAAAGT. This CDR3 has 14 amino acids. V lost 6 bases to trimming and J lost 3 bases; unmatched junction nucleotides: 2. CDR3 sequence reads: CASRTSGETDTQYF. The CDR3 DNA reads TGTGCCAGCAGGACTAGCGGGGAAACAGATACGCAGTATTTT.

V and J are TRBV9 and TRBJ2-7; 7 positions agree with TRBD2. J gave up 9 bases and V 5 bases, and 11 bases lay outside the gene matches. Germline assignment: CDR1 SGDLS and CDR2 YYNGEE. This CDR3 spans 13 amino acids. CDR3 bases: TGTGCCAGCAGTCCCGACCCCGGCGGGGGGCAGTACTTC. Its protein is CASSPDPGGGQYF.

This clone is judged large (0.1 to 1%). The CDR3 DNA reads TGTGCCAGCAGCACCTTGGGCGGGGGGTACGAGCAGTACTTC. It codes for CASSTLGGGYEQYF. The chain joins TRBV11-3 to TRBJ2-7; 8 nucleotides line up with TRBD2. Germline V gene sequence: CDR1 SGHNT, CDR2 YENEEA. The CDR3 is 14 residues long. The ends lost 5 bases at V and 4 bases at J; junction bases unmatched: 7.

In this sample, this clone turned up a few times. In DNA form, the CDR3 reads TGTGCCAGCACTGGACAGGGGGATGAAGCTTTCTTT. It codes for CASTGQGDEAFF. The chain has TRBV9 and TRBJ1-1; 10 positions match TRBD1. V trimming: 6 bases; J trimming: 7 bases; junction bases outside the gene matches: 3. The CDR3 covers 12 residues. Germline-derived CDR1 and CDR2 are SGDLS and YYNGEE.

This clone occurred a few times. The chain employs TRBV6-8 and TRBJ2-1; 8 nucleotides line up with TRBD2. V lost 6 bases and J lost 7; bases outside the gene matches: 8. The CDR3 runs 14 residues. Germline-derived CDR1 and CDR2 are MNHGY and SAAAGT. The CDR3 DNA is TGTGCCAGCAGAACAGCGGGGGAGGGGAATGAGCAGTTCTTC. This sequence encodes CASRTAGEGNEQFF.

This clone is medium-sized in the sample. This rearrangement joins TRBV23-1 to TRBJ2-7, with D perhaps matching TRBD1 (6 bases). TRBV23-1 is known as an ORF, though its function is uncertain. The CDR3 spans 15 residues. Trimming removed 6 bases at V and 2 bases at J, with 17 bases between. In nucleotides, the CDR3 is TGCGCCAGCAGCCAAGAACGGACAGCCCCCTACGAGCAGTACTTC. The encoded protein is CASSQERTAPYEQYF.

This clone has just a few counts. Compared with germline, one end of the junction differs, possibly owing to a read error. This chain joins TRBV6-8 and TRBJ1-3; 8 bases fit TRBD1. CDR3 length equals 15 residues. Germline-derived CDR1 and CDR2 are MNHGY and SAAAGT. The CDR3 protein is CAISGQGGTGNTIYF. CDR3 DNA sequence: TGTGCCATCAGTGGACAGGGTGGGACTGGAAACACCATATATTTT.

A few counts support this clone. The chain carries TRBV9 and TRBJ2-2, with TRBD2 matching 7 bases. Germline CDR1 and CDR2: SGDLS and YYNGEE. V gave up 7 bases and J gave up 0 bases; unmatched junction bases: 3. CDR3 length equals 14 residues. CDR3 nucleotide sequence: TGTGCCAGCGGGGGGACTACGAACACCGGGGAGCTGTTTTTT. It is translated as CASGGTTNTGELFF.

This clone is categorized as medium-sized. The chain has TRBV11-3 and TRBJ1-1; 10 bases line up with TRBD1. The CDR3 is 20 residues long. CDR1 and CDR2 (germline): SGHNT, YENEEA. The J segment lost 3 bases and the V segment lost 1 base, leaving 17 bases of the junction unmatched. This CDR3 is CASSLVPPGQGSEEDTEAFF. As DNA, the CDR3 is TGTGCCAGCAGCTTAGTTCCCCCGGGACAGGGGTCTGAAGAGGACACTGAAGCTTTCTTT.

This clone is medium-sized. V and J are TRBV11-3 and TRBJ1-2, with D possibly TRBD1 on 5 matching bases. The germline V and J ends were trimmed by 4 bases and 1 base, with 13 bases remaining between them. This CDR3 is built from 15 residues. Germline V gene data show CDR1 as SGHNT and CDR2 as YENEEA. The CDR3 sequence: CASSWSDSLNYGYTF. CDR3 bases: TGTGCCAGCAGCTGGTCCGACAGTCTTAACTATGGCTACACCTTC. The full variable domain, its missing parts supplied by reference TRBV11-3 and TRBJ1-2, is EAGVVQSPRYKIIEKKQPVAFWCNPISGHNTLYWYLQNLGQGPELLIRYENEEAVDDSQLPKDRFSAERLKGVDSTLKIQPAELGDSAVYLCASSWSDSLNYGYTFGSGTRLTVV.

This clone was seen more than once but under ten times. The CDR3 DNA is TGTGCCAGCAGCCAAGTTGGGGCTGAAGCTTTCTTT. It specifies CASSQVGAEAFF. The V gene is TRBV14, the J gene TRBJ1-1; no clear D. Germline CDR1 and CDR2: SGHDN and FVKESK. The CDR3 is 12 amino acids. Trimming stripped 1 base from V and 6 bases from J, with 6 bases between.

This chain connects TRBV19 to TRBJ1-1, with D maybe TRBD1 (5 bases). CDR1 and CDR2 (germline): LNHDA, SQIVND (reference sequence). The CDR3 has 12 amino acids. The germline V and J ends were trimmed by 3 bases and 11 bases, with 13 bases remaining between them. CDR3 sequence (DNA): TGTGCCAGTAGTATGATGGGGGGTTCGGCTTTCTTT. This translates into CASSMMGGSAFF.

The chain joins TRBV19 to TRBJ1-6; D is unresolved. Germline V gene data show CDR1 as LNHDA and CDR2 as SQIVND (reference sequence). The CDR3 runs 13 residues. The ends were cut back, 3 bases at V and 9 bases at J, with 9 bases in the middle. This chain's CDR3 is CASSISRGSPLHF. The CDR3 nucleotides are TGTGCCAGTAGTATTTCACGGGGTTCACCCCTCCACTTT.

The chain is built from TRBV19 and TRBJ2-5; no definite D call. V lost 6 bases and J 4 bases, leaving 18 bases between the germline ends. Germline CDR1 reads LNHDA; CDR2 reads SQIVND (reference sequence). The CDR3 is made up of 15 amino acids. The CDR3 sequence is CASSPPAQPGETQYF. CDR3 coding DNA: TGTGCCAGTAGCCCCCCCGCCCAGCCTGGAGAGACCCAGTACTTC.

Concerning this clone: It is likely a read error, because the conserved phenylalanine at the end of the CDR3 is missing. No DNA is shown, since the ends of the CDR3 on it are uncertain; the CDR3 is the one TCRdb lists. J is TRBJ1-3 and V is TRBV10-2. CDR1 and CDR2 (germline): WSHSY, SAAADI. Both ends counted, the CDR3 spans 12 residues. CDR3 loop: CASSEFRGPSKV.

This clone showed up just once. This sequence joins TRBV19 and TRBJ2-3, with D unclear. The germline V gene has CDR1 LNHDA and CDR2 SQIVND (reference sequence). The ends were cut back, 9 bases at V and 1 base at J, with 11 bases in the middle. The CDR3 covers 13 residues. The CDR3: CASRSEGTDTQYF. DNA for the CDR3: TGTGCCAGCCGGTCTGAAGGCACAGATACGCAGTATTTT.